This TCR beta chain was profiled in a study of cytomegalovirus exposure and HLA in healthy donors. The PCR made use of 60 Vbeta and 13 Jbeta primers. TCRdb's copy holds only in-frame clones and misses some; the assay was immunoSEQ multiplex PCR. The repertoire shows around 210,000 clones; the top ten hold 1.1%. This receptor was obtained from a girl aged 2-15 years in good health and CMV-seropositive. The sample comprised PBMCs.

CDR3 DNA sequence: TGTGCCAGCAGCTTAGTTGGGAGGAAGTCCTACGAGCAGTACTTC. This gives the protein CASSLVGRKSYEQYF. This chain links TRBV11-2 with TRBJ2-7; tentatively, D is TRBD2 (6 bases). The V gene's germline CDR1 is SGHAT and CDR2 FQNNGV. V lost 1 base and J 1 base, leaving 11 bases between the germline ends. The CDR3 contains 15 residues.